This T cell receptor beta chain was sequenced during a study of cytomegalovirus exposure and HLA in healthy donors. Between the trimmed V and J ends, which lost 2 bases and 3 bases, there was a span of 7 bases. Per the germline V gene, CDR1 is SGHDN and CDR2 is FVKESK. The CDR3 sequence is 13 residues long. In this sample, this clone turned up a few times. This PCR relied on a set of 60 Vbeta primers and 13 Jbeta primers. Using immunoSEQ multiplex PCR, the repertoire was profiled, and TCRdb retains in-frame clones only, with some absent. The repertoire has about 270,000 clones, 65% to 85% of them found once; the top ten carry approximately 2.3%.

The rearrangement uses TRBV14 and TRBJ1-1, with TRBD1 as a possible D gene (6 bases). This clonotype was sampled from a female donor in good health and CMV-seronegative. The source material was PBMCs. CDR3: CASSQQGYTEAFF. DNA for the CDR3: TGTGCCAGCAGCCAACAGGGGTACACTGAAGCTTTCTTT. The variable domain in full, with the rest retrieved from reference TRBV14 and TRBJ1-1, is EAGVTQFPSHSVIEKGQTVTLRCDPISGHDNLYWYRRVMGKEIKFLLHFVKESKQDESGMPNNRFLAERTGGTYSTLKVQPAELEDSGVYFCASSQQGYTEAFFGQGTRLTVV.